The table lists the clone carrying this T cell receptor (beta chain) with many counts. Its antigen remains unknown. The V gene lost 2 bases and the J gene lost 0 bases, with 7 bases spanning the gap. This CDR3 contains 14 residues. Germline V lookup: CDR1 LGHNA, CDR2 YSLEER. This record belongs to a study of T cells in Graves' hyperthyroidism and ophthalmopathy. Study overall: Staff took peripheral blood when the initial diagnosis was made, before any treatment began. Study conclusions and caveats: Most expanded thyroid clonotypes above 0.001 recurred in blood.

Amplified TCR beta CDR3 regions came from RNA transcripts. The TCR CDR3 was amplified in a first-round RT-PCR using the HTBI primer set. TCRdb passed the multiplex PCR reads through MiXCR, listing each CDR3 protein once. Of roughly 520,000 distinct CDR3 sequences listed, around 22% are singletons. Pregnant or lactating patients were excluded, as were those with uncontrolled infection or other autoimmune disease. The sample was blood. The chain combines TRBV4-3 with TRBJ1-1; D not certain. The source of this sequence is a woman aged 25 to 39 with Graves' ophthalmopathy. In nucleotides, the CDR3 is TGCGCCAGCAGCCAACCCGGGATGAACACTGAAGCTTTCTTT. It codes for CASSQPGMNTEAFF.